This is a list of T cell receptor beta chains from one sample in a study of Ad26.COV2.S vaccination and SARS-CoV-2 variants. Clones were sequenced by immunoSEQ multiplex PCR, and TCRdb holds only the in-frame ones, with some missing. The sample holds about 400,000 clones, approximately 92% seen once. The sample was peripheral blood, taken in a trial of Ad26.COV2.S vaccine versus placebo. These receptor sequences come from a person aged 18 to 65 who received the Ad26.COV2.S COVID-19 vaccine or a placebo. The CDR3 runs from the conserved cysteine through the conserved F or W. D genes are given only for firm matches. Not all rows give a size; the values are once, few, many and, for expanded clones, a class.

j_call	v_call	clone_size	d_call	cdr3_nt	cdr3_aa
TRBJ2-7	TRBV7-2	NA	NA	TGTGCCAGCAGGGGGTGGAGCGGTGGGCGCGAGCAGTACTTC	CASRGWSGGREQYF
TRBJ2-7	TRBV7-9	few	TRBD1	TGTGCCAGCAGCTTAACAGGGGGGTACGAGCAGTACTTC	CASSLTGGYEQYF
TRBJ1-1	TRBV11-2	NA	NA	TGTGCCAGCACCCCCACGCCAGGGTCTTACACTGAAGCTTTCTTT	CASTPTPGSYTEAFF
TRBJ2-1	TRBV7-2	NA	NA	TGTGCCAGCAGCCACTCCCCAGCACATGAGCAGTTCTTC	CASSHSPAHEQFF
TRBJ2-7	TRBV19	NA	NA	TGTGCCAGTAGTATAGCTGCCTACTACGAGCAGTACTTC	CASSIAAYYEQYF
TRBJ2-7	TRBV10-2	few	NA	TGCGCCAGCAGTGAGAAGCGCTCCTCCTACGAGCAGTACTTC	CASSEKRSSYEQYF
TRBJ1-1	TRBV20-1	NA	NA	TGCGGGGCGGAACTGAACACTGAAGCTTTCTTT	CGAELNTEAFF
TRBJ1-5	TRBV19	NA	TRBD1	TGTGCCAGTAGGATAAGACAGGGGGGGCTAAGCAATCAGCCCCAGCATTTT	CASRIRQGGLSNQPQHF
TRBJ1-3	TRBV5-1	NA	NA	TGCGCCAGCAGCTTAATTCCAGGAAACACCATATATTTT	CASSLIPGNTIYF
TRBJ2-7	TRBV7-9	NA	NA	TGTGCCAGCAGCTTAGGGGGGGCCAACGAGCAGTACTTC	CASSLGGANEQYF
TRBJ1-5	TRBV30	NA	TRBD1	TGTGCCTGGAGTATGACAGGGTATCAGCCCCAGCATTTT	CAWSMTGYQPQHF
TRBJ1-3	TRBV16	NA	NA	TGTGCCAGCAGCCAATGGGGAAGAAACACCATATATTTT	CASSQWGRNTIYF
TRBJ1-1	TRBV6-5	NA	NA	TGTGCCAGCAGTTCCCATAGGGGGTGGGACACTGAAGCTTTCTTT	CASSSHRGWDTEAFF
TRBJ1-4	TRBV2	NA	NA	TGTGCCAGCACCGGGACTGCAGCAACTAATGAAAAACTGTTTTTT	CASTGTAATNEKLFF
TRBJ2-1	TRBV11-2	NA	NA	TGTGCCAGCAGCTTAGATCAGGCAGGGGATTACAGATGGGATGAGCAGTTCTTC	CASSLDQAGDYRWDEQFF
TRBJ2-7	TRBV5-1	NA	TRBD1	TGCGCCAGTAGGGACAGGCCTACCTACGAGCAGTACTTC	CASRDRPTYEQYF
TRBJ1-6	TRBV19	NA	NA	TGTGCCAGTAGTCTGCCAACAGGTTTAGATTCACCCCTCCACTTT	CASSLPTGLDSPLHF
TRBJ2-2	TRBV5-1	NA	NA	TGCGCCAGCAGCTTTCGTGAGGCCGGGGAGCTGTTTTTT	CASSFREAGELFF
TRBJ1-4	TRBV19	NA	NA	TGTGCCAGTAGTATGAGCCAGGCCTATAATGAAAAACTGTTTTTT	CASSMSQAYNEKLFF
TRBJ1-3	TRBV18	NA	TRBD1	TGTGCCAGCTCCCACCCGGGACAGGGACGTGGAAACACCATATATTTT	CASSHPGQGRGNTIYF
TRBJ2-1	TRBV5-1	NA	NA	TGCGCCAGCAGCTCCCGGAGGGGGGGCTCCTACAATGAGCAGTTCTTC	CASSSRRGGSYNEQFF
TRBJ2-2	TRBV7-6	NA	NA	TGTGCCAGCAGCTTAGCCGGTTCCGGGGAGCTGTTTTTT	CASSLAGSGELFF
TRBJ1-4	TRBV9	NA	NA	TGTGCCAGCAGCGTAGGGGTTAATGAAAAACTGTTTTTT	CASSVGVNEKLFF
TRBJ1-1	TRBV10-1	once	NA	TGCGCCAGCAGTGGCCGGGGGGGTTTTGGAACTGAAGCTTTCTTT	CASSGRGGFGTEAFF
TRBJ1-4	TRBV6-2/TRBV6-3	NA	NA	TGTGCCAGCAGCAGACGCCCCTGGGTCCCGGGACACCTAGCAACTAATGAAAAACTGTTTTTT	CASSRRPWVPGHLATNEKLFF
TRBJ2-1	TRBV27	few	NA	TGTGCCAGCAGTTTATTCTCCAGGGTCGCCTACAATGAGCAGTTCTTC	CASSLFSRVAYNEQFF
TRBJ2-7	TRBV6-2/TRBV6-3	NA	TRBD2	TGTGCCAGCAGCGGACTAGCGGGGGAACCCTCCTACGAGCAGTACTTC	CASSGLAGEPSYEQYF
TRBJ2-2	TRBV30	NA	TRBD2	TGTGCCTGGACCCCGGGGGGGAACACCGGGGAGCTGTTTTTT	CAWTPGGNTGELFF
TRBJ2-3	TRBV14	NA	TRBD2	TGTGCCAGCAGCCAAGATATTTCTAGCGGCAACACAGATACGCAGTATTTT	CASSQDISSGNTDTQYF
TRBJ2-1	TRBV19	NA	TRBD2	TGTGCCAGTAGGACTAGCGACAATGAGCAGTTCTTC	CASRTSDNEQFF
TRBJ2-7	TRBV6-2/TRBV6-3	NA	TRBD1	TGTGCCAGCAGTTACTCGGACAGGGTAAAGCAGTACTTC	CASSYSDRVKQYF
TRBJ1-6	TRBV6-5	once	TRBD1	TGTGCCAGCAGCGTAGGACAGGGAGGTTCACCCCTCCACTTT	CASSVGQGGSPLHF
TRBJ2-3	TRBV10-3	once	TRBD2	TGTGCCACCGGACTAGGGGTAGATACGCAGTATTTT	CATGLGVDTQYF
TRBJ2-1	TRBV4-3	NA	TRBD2	TGCGCCAGCAGCCAAGATCGGGCGGGGGGGCCGAGGGATGAGCAGTTCTTC	CASSQDRAGGPRDEQFF
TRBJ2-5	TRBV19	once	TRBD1	TGTGCCAGTAGTGTACAGGGGGGTTACGAGACCCAGTACTTC	CASSVQGGYETQYF